This T cell receptor beta chain derives from a study of blood T cell repertoires in COVID-19. Study context: Researchers got acute and convalescent COVID-19 samples from the United States, Italy and Spain.

Those enrolled, adults aged 18 to 89 years, came from about 24 US areas. Participants reported their clinical history, and cohort assignment relied on those reports. The repertoire was sequenced with immunoSEQ multiplex PCR; TCRdb's copy has only in-frame clones and lacks some. In the table there are under 350,000 clones, around 84% of which are singletons. The V gene's germline CDR1 is SGHRS and CDR2 YFSETQ. Trimming at V came to 3 bases and at J to 5 bases, leaving 9 bases not matched to a gene. The CDR3 totals 16 residues. The sequenced material came from PBMCs or T cells enriched from blood (not recorded which). This chain joins TRBV5-1 and TRBJ2-2, with 8 positions matching TRBD1. This clonotype originated in a man aged 25 to 40 who had recovered from COVID-19. Written as DNA, the CDR3 is TGCGCCAGCAGCTACCCTCCGGGACAGGTAACCGGGGAGCTGTTTTTT. This gives the protein CASSYPPGQVTGELFF. Filled out from reference TRBV5-1 and TRBJ2-2, the complete variable domain reads KAGVTQTPRYLIKTRGQQVTLSCSPISGHRSVSWYQQTPGQGLQFLFEYFSETQRNKGNFPGRFSGRQFSNSRSEMNVSTLELGDSALYLCASSYPPGQVTGELFFGEGSRLTVL.